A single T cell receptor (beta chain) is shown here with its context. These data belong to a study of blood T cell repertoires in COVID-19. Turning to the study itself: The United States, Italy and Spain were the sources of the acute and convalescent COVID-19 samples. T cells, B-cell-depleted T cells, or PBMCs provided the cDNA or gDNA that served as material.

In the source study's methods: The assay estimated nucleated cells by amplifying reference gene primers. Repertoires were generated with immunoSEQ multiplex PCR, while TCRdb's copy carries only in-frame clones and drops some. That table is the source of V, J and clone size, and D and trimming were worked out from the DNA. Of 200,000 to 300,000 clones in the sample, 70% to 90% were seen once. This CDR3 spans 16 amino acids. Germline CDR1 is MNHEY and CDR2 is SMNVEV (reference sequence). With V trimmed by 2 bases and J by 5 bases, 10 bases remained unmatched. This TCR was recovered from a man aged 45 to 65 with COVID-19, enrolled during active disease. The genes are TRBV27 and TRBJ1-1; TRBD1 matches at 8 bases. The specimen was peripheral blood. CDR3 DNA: TGTGCCAGCAGTTTAAGCGGTCGAACAGGGGGGACTGAAGCTTTCTTT. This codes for CASSLSGRTGGTEAFF.